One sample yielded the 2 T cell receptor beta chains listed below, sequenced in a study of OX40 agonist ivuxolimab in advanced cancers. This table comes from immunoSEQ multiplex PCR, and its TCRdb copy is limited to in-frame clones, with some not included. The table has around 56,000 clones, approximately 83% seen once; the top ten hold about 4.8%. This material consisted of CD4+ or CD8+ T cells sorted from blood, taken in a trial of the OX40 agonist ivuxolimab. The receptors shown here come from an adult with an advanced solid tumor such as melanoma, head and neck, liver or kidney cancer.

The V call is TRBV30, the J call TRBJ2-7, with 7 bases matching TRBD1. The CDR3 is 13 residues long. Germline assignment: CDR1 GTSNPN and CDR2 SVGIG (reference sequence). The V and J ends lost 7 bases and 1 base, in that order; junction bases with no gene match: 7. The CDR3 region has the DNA TGTGCCTCGAACCGGGACAGATCCTACGAGCAGTACTTC. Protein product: CASNRDRSYEQYF.

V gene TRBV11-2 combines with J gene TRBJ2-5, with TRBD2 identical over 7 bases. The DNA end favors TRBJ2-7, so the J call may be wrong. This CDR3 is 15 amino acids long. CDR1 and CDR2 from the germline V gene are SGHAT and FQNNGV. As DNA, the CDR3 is TGTGCCAGCAGCTTAGATCAGGTAGCGGGTGACGAGCAGTACTTC. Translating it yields CASSLDQVAGDEQYF.